Sequencing of this T cell receptor (beta chain) was carried out in a study of CD8+ T cells in alopecia areata. cDNA serving as the sequencing template came from extracted, reverse transcribed RNA. Assay: immunoSEQ multiplex PCR; the TCRdb copy retains only in-frame clones and omits some. The table has 200,000 to 250,000 clones, less than 65% seen once; the top ten hold around 4%. The treatment: oral pan-JAK inhibitor, 5-10 mg twice daily. Specimen: CD4+ T cells sorted from blood, collected at week 4, from a patient treated with tofacitinib. The TCR sequence derives from a human donor with alopecia areata.

The CDR3 nucleotides are TGTGCCAGCTCAGCCGCCGCCGGGGCTAACTATGGCTACACCTTC. This translates into CASSAAAGANYGYTF. The J gene is TRBJ1-2, the V gene TRBV18; D remains ambiguous. Germline CDR1 KGHSH, CDR2 LQKENI. V was cut by 5 bases and J by 0 bases, with 13 bases left in between. This CDR3 region has 15 residues.